This entry is about one T cell receptor beta chain. Its antigen is not identified. Germline V gives CDR1 SGHDT, CDR2 YYEEEE. The germline V and J ends were trimmed by 1 base and 6 bases, with 8 bases remaining between them. The CDR3 is 14 residues long. This entry belongs to a study of cytomegalovirus exposure and HLA in healthy donors. Notes on the study in general: The analysis excluded some indistinguishable V segments, including TRBV6-2 and TRBV6-3. The study reported that TCR beta sequences accurately predicted HLA-A and HLA-B alleles in most subjects. In vitro confirmation showed a few CMV-associated chains to be CMV antigen specific. Previous analysis showed most TCR beta V segments were productive about 90% or about 30% of the time.

Primers: 60 Vbeta forward and 13 Jbeta reverse. Only in-frame clones appear in the TCRdb table, and some are missing; sequencing was by immunoSEQ multiplex PCR. The repertoire holds over 200,000 clones, with roughly four fifths as singletons. The chain employs TRBV5-6 and TRBJ1-6; tentative D call: TRBD1 (6 bases). The source of this sequence is a woman between 40 and 50 years old in good health and CMV-seronegative. The sequencing input was PBMCs. In nucleotides, the CDR3 is TGTGCCAGCAGCTTGAACAGGGTTAATTCACCCCTCCACTTT. It is translated as CASSLNRVNSPLHF.